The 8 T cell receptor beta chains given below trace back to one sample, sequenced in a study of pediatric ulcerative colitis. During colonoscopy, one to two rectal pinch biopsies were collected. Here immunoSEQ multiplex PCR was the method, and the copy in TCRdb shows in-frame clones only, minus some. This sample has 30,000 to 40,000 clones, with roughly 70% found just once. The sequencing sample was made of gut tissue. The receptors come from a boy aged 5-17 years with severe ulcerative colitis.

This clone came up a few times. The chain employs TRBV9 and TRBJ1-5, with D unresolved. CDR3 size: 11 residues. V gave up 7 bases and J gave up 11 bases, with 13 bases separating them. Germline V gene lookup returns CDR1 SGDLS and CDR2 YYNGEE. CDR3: CASGTLRAQHF. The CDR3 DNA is TGTGCCAGCGGAACGCTGCGGGCCCAGCATTTT.

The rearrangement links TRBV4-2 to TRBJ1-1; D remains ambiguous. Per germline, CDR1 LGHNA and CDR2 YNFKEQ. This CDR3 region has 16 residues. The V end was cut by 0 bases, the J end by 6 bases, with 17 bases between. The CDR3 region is CASSQDDGPLGPEAFF. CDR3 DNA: TGTGCCAGCAGCCAAGATGACGGCCCCCTCGGGCCTGAAGCTTTCTTT.

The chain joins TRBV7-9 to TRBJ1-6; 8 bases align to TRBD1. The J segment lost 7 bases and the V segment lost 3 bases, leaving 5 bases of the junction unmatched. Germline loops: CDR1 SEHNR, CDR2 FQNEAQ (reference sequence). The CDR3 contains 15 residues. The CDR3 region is CASSFSDRENSPLHF. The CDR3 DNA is TGTGCCAGCAGCTTCTCGGACAGGGAAAATTCACCCCTCCACTTT.

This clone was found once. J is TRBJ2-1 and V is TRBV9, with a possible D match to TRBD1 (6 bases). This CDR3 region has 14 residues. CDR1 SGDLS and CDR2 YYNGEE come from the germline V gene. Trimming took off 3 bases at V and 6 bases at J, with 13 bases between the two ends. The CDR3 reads CASSAGTQGNEQFF. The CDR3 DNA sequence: TGTGCCAGCAGCGCAGGGACACAAGGCAATGAGCAGTTCTTC.

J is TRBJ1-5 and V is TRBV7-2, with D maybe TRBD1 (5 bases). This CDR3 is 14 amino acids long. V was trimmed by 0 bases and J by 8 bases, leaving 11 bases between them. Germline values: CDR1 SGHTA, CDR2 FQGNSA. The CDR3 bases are TGTGCCAGCAGCTTAGCTTCAGGGACGGAGCCCCAGCATTTT. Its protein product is CASSLASGTEPQHF.

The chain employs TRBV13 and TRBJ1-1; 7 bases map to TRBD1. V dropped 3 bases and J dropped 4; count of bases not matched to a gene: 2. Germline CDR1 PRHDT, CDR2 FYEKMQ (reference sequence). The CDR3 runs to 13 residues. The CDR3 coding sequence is TGTGCCAGCAGCTTTTCAGGGGGCACTGAAGCTTTCTTT. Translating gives CASSFSGGTEAFF.

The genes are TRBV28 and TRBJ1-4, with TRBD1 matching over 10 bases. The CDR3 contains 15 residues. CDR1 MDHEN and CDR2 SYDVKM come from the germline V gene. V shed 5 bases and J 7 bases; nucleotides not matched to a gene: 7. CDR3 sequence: CASSIDRGRREKLFF. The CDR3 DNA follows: TGTGCCAGCAGTATAGACAGGGGGCGTCGTGAAAAACTGTTTTTT.

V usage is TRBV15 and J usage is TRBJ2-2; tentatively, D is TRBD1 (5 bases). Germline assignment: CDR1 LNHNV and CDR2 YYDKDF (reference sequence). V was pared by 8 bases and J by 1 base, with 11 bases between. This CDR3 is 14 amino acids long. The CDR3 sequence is CATQETGNTGELFF. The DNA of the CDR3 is TGTGCCACCCAAGAAACAGGGAACACCGGGGAGCTGTTTTTT.